One and the same sample provided the 5 T cell receptor beta chains below, sequenced in a study of blood T cell repertoires in COVID-19. The table came from immunoSEQ multiplex PCR; TCRdb's copy has only in-frame clones and leaves some out. There are under 200,000 clones in the sample; around nine tenths occur only once, and 5% to 6.5% lies in the top ten. The sample comprised peripheral blood. The receptors stem from a man aged 35 to 55 with active or convalescent COVID-19.

The V gene is TRBV15, the J gene TRBJ2-3, with a tentative D call TRBD1 (6 bases). CDR1 is LNHNV, CDR2 YYDKDF, per germline (reference sequence). The CDR3 length is 17 residues. V lost 3 bases and J lost 1, with 17 bases in between. The CDR3 nucleotides read TGTGCCACCAGCAGTGGGGGCGCCGGTTTTCGCACAGATACGCAGTATTTT. It yields the protein CATSSGGAGFRTDTQYF. The variable domain in full, completed from reference TRBV15 and TRBJ2-3, reads DAMVIQNPRYQVTQFGKPVTLSCSQTLNHNVMYWYQQKSSQAPKLLFHYYDKDFNNEADTPDNFQSRRPNTSFCFLDIRSPGLGDTAMYLCATSSGGAGFRTDTQYFGPGTRLTVL.

This chain uses TRBV2 with TRBJ1-1; no definite D call. V dropped 8 bases and J dropped 4 bases, with 8 bases sitting between them. Germline CDR1 reads SNHLY; CDR2 reads FYNNEI. This CDR3 spans 11 amino acids. CDR3 DNA sequence: TGTGCCAGCCCCTCCTCCACTGAAGCTTTCTTT. The encoded protein is CASPSSTEAFF. The full variable domain, completed using reference TRBV2 and TRBJ1-1, is EPEVTQTPSHQVTQMGQEVILRCVPISNHLYFYWYRQILGQKVEFLVSFYNNEISEKSEIFDDQFSVERPDGSNFTLKIRSTKLEDSAMYFCASPSSTEAFFGQGTRLTVV.

The chain recombines TRBV30 with TRBJ1-4, with D possibly TRBD1 on 5 matching bases. V lost 2 bases to trimming and J lost 3 bases, with 13 bases between them. This CDR3 has 15 amino acids. Germline V gene data show CDR1 as GTSNPN and CDR2 as SVGIG (reference sequence). The CDR3 is CAWSRAGVANEKLFF. DNA for the CDR3: TGTGCCTGGAGTCGGGCGGGGGTGGCTAATGAAAAACTGTTTTTT.

The chain employs TRBV11-1 and TRBJ2-4, with a tentative D call TRBD1 (6 bases). V was shortened by 5 bases and J by 6 bases, with 11 bases between the two germline ends. Per the germline V gene, CDR1 is SGHAT and CDR2 is FQDESV (reference sequence). The CDR3 is made up of 13 amino acids. The CDR3 region is CASSHRERNIQYF. The CDR3 DNA sequence: TGTGCCAGCAGCCACAGGGAAAGAAACATTCAGTACTTC.

The chain has TRBV28 and TRBJ2-7; a weak D match, TRBD2 (5 bases). The germline V gene has CDR1 MDHEN and CDR2 SYDVKM. Trimming pared 8 bases from V and 2 bases from J, leaving 19 bases between. This CDR3 is built from 15 residues. The CDR3 coding sequence is TGTGCCAGCGAGGATGGACTTAAGAGAACCTACGAGCAGTACTTC. It codes for CASEDGLKRTYEQYF.